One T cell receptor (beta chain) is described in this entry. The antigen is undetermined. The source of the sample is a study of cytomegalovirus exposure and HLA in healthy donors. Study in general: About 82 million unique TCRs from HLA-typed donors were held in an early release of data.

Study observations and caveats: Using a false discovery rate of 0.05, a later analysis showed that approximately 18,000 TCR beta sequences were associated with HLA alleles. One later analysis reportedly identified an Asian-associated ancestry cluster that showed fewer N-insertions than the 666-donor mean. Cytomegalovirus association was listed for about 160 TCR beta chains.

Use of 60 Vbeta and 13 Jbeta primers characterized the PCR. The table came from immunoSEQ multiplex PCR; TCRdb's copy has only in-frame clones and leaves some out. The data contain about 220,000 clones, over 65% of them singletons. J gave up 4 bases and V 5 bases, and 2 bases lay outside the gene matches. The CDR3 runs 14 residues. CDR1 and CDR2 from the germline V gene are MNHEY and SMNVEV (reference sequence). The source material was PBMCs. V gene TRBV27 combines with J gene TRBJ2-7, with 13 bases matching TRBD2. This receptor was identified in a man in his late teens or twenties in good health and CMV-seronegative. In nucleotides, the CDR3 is TGTGCCAGCAGTACTAGCGGGAGGGCTTACGAGCAGTACTTC. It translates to CASSTSGRAYEQYF.